Below, one T cell receptor (beta chain) is given with its context. Its antigen remains unknown. The read halts 3 residues ahead of the CDR3 end, with the missing end drawn from the germline J gene. Assay used: immunoSEQ multiplex PCR; TCRdb lists only in-frame clones, some missing. This sample's table reports tens of thousands of clones. In germline, CDR1 is SGHTA, CDR2 FQGNSA. The CDR3 runs to 15 residues. The V and J ends lost 4 bases and 7 bases respectively, with 19 bases between them. The source of the sample is a study of T cells in women clearing cervical HPV infection. At the level of the study: Cases were women with histologically confirmed HPV16-related CIN3 or worse, including a couple of invasive cancers.

Notes on the study in general: Richness plus V gene abundances separated cases from controls with AUC 0.65 to 0.85. Controls had more TRBV6-7 (0.16%) than cases (roughly 0.11%).

Sequencing was carried out using blood buffy coat. The gene calls are TRBV7-2 and TRBJ1-2, with D maybe TRBD1 (6 bases). The TCR comes from a woman between 18 and 70 years old with a cervical HPV16 infection that either progressed to CIN3+ or cleared (not recorded which). This chain's CDR3 is CASSSPPGQLSGYTF. CDR3 DNA (partial): TGTGCCAGCAGCTCCCCTCCGGGACAACTTTCTGGC.